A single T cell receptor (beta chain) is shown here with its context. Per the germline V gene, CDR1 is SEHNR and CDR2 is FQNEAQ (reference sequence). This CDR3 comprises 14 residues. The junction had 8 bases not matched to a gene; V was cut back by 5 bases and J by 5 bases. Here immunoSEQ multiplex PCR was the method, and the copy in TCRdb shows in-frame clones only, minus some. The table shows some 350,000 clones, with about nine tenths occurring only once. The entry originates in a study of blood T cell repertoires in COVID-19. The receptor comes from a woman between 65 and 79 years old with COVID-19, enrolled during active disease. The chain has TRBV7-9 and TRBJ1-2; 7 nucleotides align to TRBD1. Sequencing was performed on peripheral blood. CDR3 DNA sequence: TGTGCCAGCAGCGTGCCCGGGACAGCGTATGGCTACACCTTC. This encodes CASSVPGTAYGYTF.